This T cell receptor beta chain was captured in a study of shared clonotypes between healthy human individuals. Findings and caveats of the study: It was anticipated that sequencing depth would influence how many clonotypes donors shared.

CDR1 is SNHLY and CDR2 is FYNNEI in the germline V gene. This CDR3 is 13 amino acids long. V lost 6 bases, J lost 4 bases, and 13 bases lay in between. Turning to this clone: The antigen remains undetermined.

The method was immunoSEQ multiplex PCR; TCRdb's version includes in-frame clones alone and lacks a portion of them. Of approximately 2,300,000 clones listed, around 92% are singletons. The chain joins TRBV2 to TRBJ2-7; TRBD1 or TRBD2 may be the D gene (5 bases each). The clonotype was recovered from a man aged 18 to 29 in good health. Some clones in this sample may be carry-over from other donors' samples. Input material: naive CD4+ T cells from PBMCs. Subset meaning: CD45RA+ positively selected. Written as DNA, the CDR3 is TGTGCCAGCAGGAGGGGACCTACTTACGAGCAGTACTTC. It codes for CASRRGPTYEQYF.